The 20 T cell receptor beta chains below all came from one sample that was sequenced in a study of blood T cell repertoires in COVID-19. Only in-frame clones appear in the TCRdb table, and some are missing; sequencing was by immunoSEQ multiplex PCR. Of some 260,000 clones in the sample, 75% to 95% were seen once. Sequenced material: PBMCs or T cells enriched from blood (not recorded which). The receptors were gathered from a woman aged 18 to 35 who had recovered from COVID-19.

The V gene is TRBV5-5, the J gene TRBJ1-5; D uncertain. The CDR3 runs to 13 residues. Germline lookup yields CDR1 SGHKS and CDR2 YYEKEE (reference sequence). V was clipped by 4 bases and J by 6 bases, with 11 bases between them. CDR3 sequence: CASSPETGQPQHF. The CDR3 DNA follows: TGTGCCAGCAGCCCAGAGACGGGTCAGCCCCAGCATTTT.

V and J are TRBV27 and TRBJ1-3; no reliable D call. The CDR3 is 14 amino acids. Germline V gene lookup returns CDR1 MNHEY and CDR2 SMNVEV (reference sequence). Trimming pared 0 bases from V and 4 bases from J, leaving 7 bases between. The CDR3 is CASSLSAQGNTIYF. In DNA form, the CDR3 reads TGTGCCAGCAGTTTATCTGCCCAGGGAAACACCATATATTTT.

A single count supports this clone. This chain uses TRBV4-3 with TRBJ1-5; the D gene is possibly TRBD1 (5 bases). Germline-derived CDR1 and CDR2 are LGHNA and YSLEER. This CDR3 has 15 amino acids. V dropped 0 bases and J dropped 3 bases, with 9 bases sitting between them. CDR3 residues: CASSQEQGNNQPQHF. CDR3 nucleotides: TGCGCCAGCAGCCAAGAGCAGGGAAACAATCAGCCCCAGCATTTT.

The rearrangement uses TRBV6-5 and TRBJ2-5; D not resolved. The V gene's germline CDR1 is MNHEY and CDR2 SVGAGI. V shed 6 bases and J shed 4 bases, with 9 bases lying between them. This CDR3 has 12 amino acids. CDR3 nucleotide sequence: TGTGCCAGCAGCGAGCCCCTAGAGACCCAGTACTTC. This encodes CASSEPLETQYF.

This chain uses TRBV10-3 with TRBJ2-1, with 8 bases identical to TRBD2. The CDR3 runs 12 residues. Germline trimming cut 10 bases from V and 8 bases from J; bases unmatched to any gene: 7. Germline V gene sequence: CDR1 ENHRY, CDR2 SYGVKD. The CDR3 DNA reads as TGTGCCACCGGGGCGGGAGGCGATGAGCAGTTCTTC. Translated: CATGAGGDEQFF.

The chain combines TRBV27 with TRBJ1-5, with 7 bases fitting TRBD1. Germline V CDR1 and CDR2: MNHEY, SMNVEV (reference sequence). V was pared by 6 bases and J by 8 bases, with 7 bases of the junction left unmatched. The length of the CDR3 is 13 residues. The CDR3 is CASSRDSRKPQHF. The CDR3 coding sequence is TGTGCCAGCAGCCGGGACAGCCGTAAGCCCCAGCATTTT.

The rearrangement uses TRBV18 and TRBJ1-2; 10 bases fit TRBD1. Germline V gene data show CDR1 as KGHSH and CDR2 as LQKENI. This CDR3 comprises 14 residues. Here the CDR3 reads CATTKGTGAGGYTF. The CDR3 coding sequence is TGTGCTACGACGAAGGGGACAGGGGCAGGGGGCTACACCTTC. Full variable domain (outside the CDR3, taken from reference TRBV18 and TRBJ1-2): NAGVMQNPRHLVRRRGQEARLRCSPMKGHSHVYWYRQLPEEGLKFMVYLQKENIIDESGMPKERFSAEFPKEGPSILRIQQVVRGDSAAYFCATTKGTGAGGYTFGSGTRLTVV.

The rearrangement uses TRBV9 and TRBJ1-3; D is unclear. The CDR3 consists of 15 residues. Per the germline V gene, CDR1 is SGDLS and CDR2 is YYNGEE. V was pared by 0 bases and J by 0 bases, with 7 bases between. For the CDR3, the DNA is TGTGCCAGCAGCGTAGATCTTAGCTCTGGAAACACCATATATTTT. The encoded protein is CASSVDLSSGNTIYF. The whole variable domain, filled in from reference TRBV9 and TRBJ1-3, reads DSGVTQTPKHLITATGQRVTLRCSPRSGDLSVYWYQQSLDQGLQFLIQYYNGEERAKGNILERFSAQQFPDLHSELNLSSLELGDSALYFCASSVDLSSGNTIYFGEGSWLTVV.

The V and J genes are TRBV18 and TRBJ1-1; unclear D gene. V was pared by 3 bases and J by 2 bases, with 7 bases between. This CDR3 is 13 amino acids long. Germline values: CDR1 KGHSH, CDR2 LQKENI. CDR3 protein: CASSPIVNTEAFF. The CDR3 coding sequence is TGTGCCAGCTCACCTATAGTTAACACTGAAGCTTTCTTT.

The gene calls are TRBV25-1 and TRBJ2-7, with D possibly being TRBD2 (6 bases). This CDR3 has 14 amino acids. V gave up 3 bases and J gave up 0 bases, with 9 bases separating them. The germline CDR1 and CDR2 sequences are MGHDK and SYGVNS. CDR3 bases: TGTGCCAGCAGTGATGGGGGGAGCTCCTACGAGCAGTACTTC. Translated, it gives CASSDGGSSYEQYF.

The rearrangement joins TRBV3-1 (or the pseudogene TRBV3-2) to TRBJ2-5, with D maybe TRBD2 (6 bases). The V end was cut by 3 bases, the J end by 5 bases, with 7 bases between. The CDR3 sequence is 12 residues long. Per germline, CDR1 LGHDT and CDR2 YNNKEL (reference sequence). The chain's CDR3 is CASSQEGETQYF. CDR3 sequence (DNA): TGTGCCAGCAGCCAGGAGGGGGAGACCCAGTACTTC.

V gene TRBV9 combines with J gene TRBJ1-3, with a tentative D call TRBD1 (6 bases). Per the germline V gene, CDR1 is SGDLS and CDR2 is YYNGEE. The CDR3 runs to 12 residues. The V end was cut by 7 bases, the J end by 2 bases, with 7 bases between. The CDR3 bases are TGTGCCAGCGGACAGACTGGAAACACCATATATTTT. Translating gives CASGQTGNTIYF.

The rearrangement joins TRBV15 to TRBJ2-1; 8 nucleotides align to TRBD1. Germline CDR1 LNHNV, CDR2 YYDKDF (reference sequence). The CDR3 totals 16 residues. V shed 5 bases, J shed 9 bases, and the junction held 15 bases outside the gene matches. The CDR3 nucleotides are TGTGCCACCAGCTTAACCACCGGGACAGGTGTCGTTGAGCAGTTCTTC. Protein sequence: CATSLTTGTGVVEQFF.

The rearrangement links TRBV11-2 to TRBJ2-1, with 7 bases that match TRBD1. The V gene end was trimmed by 1 base and the J gene end by 10 bases; junction bases not matched to a gene: 7. The CDR3 has 14 residues. The V gene's germline CDR1 is SGHAT and CDR2 FQNNGV. CDR3 DNA: TGTGCCAGCAGCTTAGGGGGACAGCGGAGCGAGCAGTTCTTC. Encoded protein: CASSLGGQRSEQFF.

This sequence joins TRBV28 and TRBJ1-1; D gene uncertain. The CDR3 is 12 residues long. CDR1 and CDR2 from the germline V gene are MDHEN and SYDVKM. V was pared by 6 bases and J by 1 base, with 6 bases between. The CDR3 DNA sequence: TGTGCCAGCAGCCCAGGGAACACTGAAGCTTTCTTT. As protein: CASSPGNTEAFF.

This clone occurred once. This chain links TRBV9 with TRBJ2-5; D may be TRBD2 (6 bases). The CDR3 consists of 14 residues. Germline assignment: CDR1 SGDLS and CDR2 YYNGEE. With 3 bases removed from V and 3 bases from J, the gap between germline ends came to 12 bases. The CDR3, as DNA: TGTGCCAGCAGCGCCAGACTAGTGGAAGAGACCCAGTACTTC. The encoded protein is CASSARLVEETQYF.

V usage is TRBV28 and J usage is TRBJ2-7; TRBD1 agrees at 8 bases. V gave up 4 bases and J gave up 3 bases; unmatched junction bases: 5. Germline lookup yields CDR1 MDHEN and CDR2 SYDVKM. The CDR3 sequence is 14 residues long. CDR3 loop: CASSSDRGHYEQYF. The CDR3 nucleotides are TGTGCCAGCAGTTCCGACAGGGGCCACTACGAGCAGTACTTC.

This sequence joins TRBV5-1 and TRBJ2-2; D is unclear. V lost 4 bases, J lost 5 bases, and 15 bases lay in between. The CDR3 sequence is 15 residues long. Germline assignment: CDR1 SGHRS and CDR2 YFSETQ. The CDR3 DNA reads TGCGCCAGCAGCGAGGCCTGGTCCGCGACCGGGGAGCTGTTTTTT. It translates to CASSEAWSATGELFF.

The V gene is TRBV7-3, the J gene TRBJ2-3, with 7 bases identical to TRBD1. The CDR3 length is 14 residues. The germline CDR1 and CDR2 sequences are SGHTA and FQGTGA. J lost 2 bases, V lost 7 bases, and 6 bases had no gene match. The CDR3 sequence is CASTQGQHTDTQYF. As DNA, the CDR3 is TGTGCCAGCACCCAGGGACAGCACACAGATACGCAGTATTTT.

This rearrangement joins TRBV28 to TRBJ2-3; D may be TRBD2 (5 bases). The CDR3 loop spans 19 amino acids. Trimming removed 3 bases at V and 3 bases at J, with 25 bases between. CDR1 is MDHEN and CDR2 is SYDVKM in the germline V gene. The CDR3 here is CASSFNPELHNTGTDTQYF. CDR3 bases: TGTGCCAGCAGTTTTAATCCCGAACTTCATAACACGGGGACAGATACGCAGTATTTT.